The source of this T cell receptor beta chain is a study of cytomegalovirus exposure and HLA in healthy donors. Study-wide findings and caveats: The tendency of first-cohort TCR clusters to co-occur in the 90 to 150 validation repertoires was the finding of a later analysis. Cytomegalovirus association was listed for around 170 TCR beta chains.

On this clone: Its specificity is unknown.

This CDR3 comprises 13 residues. Trimming stripped 4 bases from V and 6 bases from J, with 12 bases between. Germline V gives CDR1 SNHLY, CDR2 FYNNEI. TCRdb's copy holds only in-frame clones and misses some; the assay was immunoSEQ multiplex PCR. The table includes 55,000 to 75,000 clones, 85% to 95% detected once. J is TRBJ2-5 and V is TRBV2; no clear D gene. The sequenced sample was PBMCs. This receptor was taken from a man aged 18 to 29 in good health and CMV-seropositive. The CDR3 DNA is TGTGCCAGCAGTGTCATCGAGGTGAAGACCCAGTACTTC. Protein sequence: CASSVIEVKTQYF.